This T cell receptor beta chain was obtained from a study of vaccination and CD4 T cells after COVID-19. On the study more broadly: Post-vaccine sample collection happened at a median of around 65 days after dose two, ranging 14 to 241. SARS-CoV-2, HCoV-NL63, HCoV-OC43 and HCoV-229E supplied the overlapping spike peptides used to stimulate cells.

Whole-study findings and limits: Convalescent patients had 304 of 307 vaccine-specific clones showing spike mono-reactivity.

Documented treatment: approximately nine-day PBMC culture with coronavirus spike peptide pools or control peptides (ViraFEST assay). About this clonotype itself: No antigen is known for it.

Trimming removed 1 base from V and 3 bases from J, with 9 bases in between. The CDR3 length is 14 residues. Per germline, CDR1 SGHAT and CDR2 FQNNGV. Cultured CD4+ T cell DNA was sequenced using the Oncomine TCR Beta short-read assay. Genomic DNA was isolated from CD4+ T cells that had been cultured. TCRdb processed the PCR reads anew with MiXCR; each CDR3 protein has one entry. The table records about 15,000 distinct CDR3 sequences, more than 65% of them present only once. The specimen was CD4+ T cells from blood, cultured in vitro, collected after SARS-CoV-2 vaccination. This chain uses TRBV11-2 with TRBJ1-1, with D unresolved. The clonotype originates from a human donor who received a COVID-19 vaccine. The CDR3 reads CASSLAGWDTEAFF. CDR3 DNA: TGTGCCAGCAGCTTAGCAGGATGGGACACTGAAGCTTTCTTT.